These 31 T cell receptor beta chains came from one sample sequenced in a study of cytomegalovirus exposure and HLA in healthy donors. The PCR had 60 Vbeta and 13 Jbeta primers. Some clones are missing from TCRdb's copy, which holds only in-frame ones; the method was immunoSEQ multiplex PCR. The table has approximately 190,000 clones, just under 80% seen once; the top ten hold approximately 6%. The sequenced sample was PBMCs. Receptor source: a woman in her twenties or thirties in good health and CMV-seropositive.

The sample holds a few counts of this clone. The V and J genes are TRBV28 and TRBJ1-5; D is ambiguous. V was clipped by 2 bases and J by 7 bases, with 12 bases between them. Per germline, CDR1 MDHEN and CDR2 SYDVKM. The CDR3 length is 14 residues. CDR3 protein: CASSLTFGLQPQHF. CDR3 in DNA: TGTGCCAGCAGTTTAACCTTCGGGTTGCAGCCCCAGCATTTT.

The V call is TRBV6-1, the J call TRBJ1-2; D possibly corresponds to TRBD1 (5 bases). The V end lost 1 base, the J end lost 4 bases, and 13 bases lay between the germline ends. CDR3 length: 15 residues. From germline, CDR1 is MNHNS and CDR2 SASEGT. CDR3 nucleotides: TGTGCCAGCAGTGAAGACAGGACGGTACTCTATGGCTACACCTTC. It is translated as CASSEDRTVLYGYTF.

The chain uses TRBV6-1 and TRBJ2-3, with TRBD1 as a possible D gene (5 bases). Trimming removed 3 bases from V and 3 bases from J, with 10 bases in between. Germline CDR1 MNHNS, CDR2 SASEGT. The CDR3 extends over 14 amino acids. The DNA for the CDR3 is TGTGCCAGCAGTGAGTGGCAGGGTACAGATACGCAGTATTTT. Translation gives CASSEWQGTDTQYF.

The chain joins TRBV7-2 to TRBJ1-2, with TRBD1 as a possible D gene (6 bases). The CDR3 is made up of 15 amino acids. Per germline, CDR1 SGHTA and CDR2 FQGNSA. V was pared by 1 base and J by 2 bases, with 11 bases between. The chain's CDR3 is CASSLVAGANYGYTF. The CDR3 coding sequence is TGTGCCAGCAGCTTAGTAGCGGGGGCCAACTATGGCTACACCTTC.

The V gene is TRBV7-2, the J gene TRBJ2-1; TRBD2 matches 8 bases. Per germline, CDR1 SGHTA and CDR2 FQGNSA. This CDR3 region has 14 residues. Unmatched junction bases numbered 3, after V lost 3 bases and J lost 5 bases. The CDR3 DNA reads as TGTGCCAGCAGCTTCAGCGGGGGAGACAATGAGCAGTTCTTC. Translation gives CASSFSGGDNEQFF. The whole variable domain, remainder taken from reference TRBV7-2 and TRBJ2-1, is GAGVSQSPSNKVTEKGKDVELRCDPISGHTALYWYRQSLGQGLEFLIYFQGNSAPDKSGLPSDRFSAERTGGSVSTLTIQRTQQEDSAVYLCASSFSGGDNEQFFGPGTRLTVL.

The chain joins TRBV10-1 to TRBJ2-2; the D is unclear. The V gene's germline CDR1 is WNHNN and CDR2 SYGVQD (reference sequence). The germline V and J ends were trimmed by 4 bases and 4 bases, with 7 bases remaining between them. CDR3 length equals 13 residues. In nucleotides, the CDR3 is TGCGCCAGCAGTGTCTACCGCACCGGGGAGCTGTTTTTT. Encoded protein: CASSVYRTGELFF.

The chain is built from TRBV15 and TRBJ2-5, with 8 bases that match TRBD1. The junction had 6 bases not matched to a gene; V was cut back by 4 bases and J by 5 bases. Per the germline V gene, CDR1 is LNHNV and CDR2 is YYDKDF (reference sequence). The length of the CDR3 is 14 residues. CDR3: CATSISRGRETQYF. CDR3 coding DNA: TGTGCCACCAGCATAAGCAGGGGGCGCGAGACCCAGTACTTC.

This clone appeared once. This sequence joins TRBV29-1 and TRBJ1-4; D not resolved. Germline CDR1 SQVTM, CDR2 ANQGSEA. CDR3 length: 12 residues. The CDR3 nucleotides are TGCAGTGCCACCCTGCAGAATGAAAAACTGTTTTTT. It is translated as CSATLQNEKLFF.

The V gene is TRBV6-5, the J gene TRBJ1-2, with D maybe TRBD1 (6 bases). From germline, CDR1 is MNHEY and CDR2 SVGAGI. Trimming shortened V by 5 bases and J by 8 bases, and 21 bases separated the two germline ends. This CDR3 is built from 15 residues. DNA of the CDR3: TGTGCCAGCAGTCTTTACCCCAAACAGGGCTGGGGCTACACCTTC. It encodes CASSLYPKQGWGYTF.

This chain joins TRBV6-5 and TRBJ2-2, with 8 bases matching TRBD1. The CDR3 is 14 amino acids. J gave up 6 bases and V 4 bases, and 4 bases lay outside the gene matches. The germline V gene has CDR1 MNHEY and CDR2 SVGAGI. CDR3 amino acids: CASSLSTGAGELFF. The CDR3 coding sequence is TGTGCCAGCAGTTTATCGACAGGGGCCGGGGAGCTGTTTTTT.

The CDR3 bases are TGTGCCAGCAGGATTAGCGGGGGGGCCTGGAATGAGCAGTTCTTC. This sequence encodes CASRISGGAWNEQFF. The rearrangement links TRBV6-6 to TRBJ2-1, with 11 bases matching TRBD2. The germline gives CDR1 MNHNY, CDR2 SVGAGI (reference sequence). The ends lost 6 bases at V and 7 bases at J; junction bases unmatched: 8. This CDR3 spans 15 amino acids.

The sample holds a few counts of this clone. The gene calls are TRBV7-8 and TRBJ2-1, with 9 nucleotides matching TRBD2. This CDR3 is built from 15 residues. Germline V lookup: CDR1 SGHVS, CDR2 FQNEAQ. V shed 3 bases, J shed 5 bases, and the junction held 5 bases outside the gene matches. Here the CDR3 DNA reads TGTGCCAGCAGCTTTAGAGCGGGAGGTAACAATGAGCAGTTCTTC. This gives the protein CASSFRAGGNNEQFF.

This clone has a handful of counts. The chain is built from TRBV7-2 and TRBJ2-1, with a tentative D call TRBD2 (6 bases). The CDR3 totals 15 residues. Germline lookup yields CDR1 SGHTA and CDR2 FQGNSA. The ends were cut back, 6 bases at V and 3 bases at J, with 15 bases in the middle. The CDR3 region is CASSPFGSNYNEQFF. The DNA of the CDR3 is TGTGCCAGCAGTCCCTTCGGGAGTAACTACAATGAGCAGTTCTTC.

The chain links TRBV9 to TRBJ1-5, with D unclear. This CDR3 has 14 amino acids. Germline values: CDR1 SGDLS, CDR2 YYNGEE. V was trimmed by 0 bases and J by 9 bases, leaving 13 bases between them. The CDR3 DNA is TGTGCCAGCAGCGTAGGTGAGGCACTGGGGCCCCAGCATTTT. Encoded protein: CASSVGEALGPQHF.

The chain uses TRBV23-1 and TRBJ1-2; weak D call: TRBD1 (6 bases). TRBV23-1 is an ORF, and what it does is uncertain. This CDR3 contains 15 residues. Trimming removed 3 bases at V and 4 bases at J, with 15 bases between. CDR3 coding DNA: TGCGCCAGCAGTCACTGGACAGTCTTCATCTATGGCTACACCTTC. Translation gives CASSHWTVFIYGYTF.

The chain employs TRBV9 and TRBJ1-5, with 8 bases that match TRBD1. CDR1 is SGDLS and CDR2 is YYNGEE in the germline V gene. J was trimmed by 4 bases and V by 0 bases; bases with no gene match: 9. This CDR3 spans 17 amino acids. This CDR3 is CASSVAPTGARNQPQHF. The CDR3 DNA reads TGTGCCAGCAGCGTAGCCCCGACAGGGGCCAGGAATCAGCCCCAGCATTTT.

The rearrangement links TRBV11-3 to TRBJ2-1; 8 positions agree with TRBD2. The V segment lost 1 base and the J segment 12 bases; nucleotides outside the gene matches: 5. The CDR3 consists of 13 residues. Germline CDR1 reads SGHNT; CDR2 reads YENEEA. CDR3 amino acids: CASSLVPGGVQFF. The CDR3 region has the DNA TGTGCCAGCAGCTTAGTGCCGGGGGGGGTGCAGTTCTTC.

The chain uses TRBV6-5 and TRBJ1-1, with 8 positions matching TRBD1. This CDR3 is 15 amino acids long. Germline V gene sequence: CDR1 MNHEY, CDR2 SVGAGI. Trimming at V came to 6 bases and at J to 5 bases, leaving 11 bases not matched to a gene. CDR3 loop: CASRQRGTGGTEAFF. For the CDR3, the DNA is TGTGCCAGCAGGCAAAGGGGGACAGGCGGAACTGAAGCTTTCTTT.

This clone was found a few times. V is TRBV10-1 and J is TRBJ1-1; 10 bases fit TRBD1. This CDR3 is 14 amino acids long. The germline CDR1 and CDR2 sequences are WNHNN and SYGVQD (reference sequence). The V and J ends lost 5 bases and 5 bases, in that order; junction bases with no gene match: 5. The CDR3 sequence is CASSSGTGVTEAFF. CDR3 nucleotide sequence: TGCGCCAGCAGTTCCGGGACAGGGGTGACTGAAGCTTTCTTT.

V usage is TRBV5-8 and J usage is TRBJ2-5; tentative D call: TRBD2 (6 bases). V shed 4 bases and J shed 2 bases, with 18 bases lying between them. Germline CDR1 SGHTS, CDR2 YDEGEE. The CDR3 contains 16 residues. CDR3 in amino acids: CASSPGTSSVQETQYF. As DNA, the CDR3 is TGTGCCAGCAGCCCCGGTACGTCTAGCGTTCAAGAGACCCAGTACTTC. The variable domain in full, with the rest retrieved from reference TRBV5-8 and TRBJ2-5, is EAGVTQSPTHLIKTRGQQATLRCSPISGHTSVYWYQQALGLGLQFLLWYDEGEERNRGNFPPRFSGRQFPNYSSELNVNALELEDSALYLCASSPGTSSVQETQYFGPGTRLLVL.

This clone was observed a few times. The chain joins TRBV7-3 to TRBJ2-1; TRBD1 agrees at 10 bases. Per the germline V gene, CDR1 is SGHTA and CDR2 is FQGTGA. The CDR3 is 15 residues long. V gave up 5 bases and J gave up 3 bases; unmatched junction bases: 4. CDR3 in amino acids: CASSPGDRGYNEQFF. CDR3 DNA sequence: TGTGCCAGCAGCCCCGGGGACAGGGGCTACAATGAGCAGTTCTTC.

The chain carries TRBV5-6 and TRBJ2-1; 7 bases match TRBD2. The length of the CDR3 is 16 residues. Germline values: CDR1 SGHDT, CDR2 YYEEEE. The V and J ends lost 3 bases and 3 bases, in that order; junction bases with no gene match: 9. The CDR3 nucleotides are TGTGCCAGCAGCTACGGGGAGGGTCGGAGCTACAATGAGCAGTTCTTC. Translated: CASSYGEGRSYNEQFF.

This chain links TRBV6-1 with TRBJ2-3, with TRBD2 identical over 11 bases. The CDR3 sequence is 18 residues long. V trimming: 1 base; J trimming: 2 bases; junction bases outside the gene matches: 8. The germline gives CDR1 MNHNS, CDR2 SASEGT. The CDR3 here is CASSEDLAGGGTTDTQYF. For the CDR3, the DNA is TGTGCCAGCAGTGAAGATCTAGCGGGGGGTGGAACCACAGATACGCAGTATTTT.

This clone was counted once. V is TRBV7-9 and J is TRBJ1-2; TRBD1 agrees at 8 bases. Losses at the gene ends were 7 bases for V and 5 bases for J; bases not matched to a gene: 9. Germline V gene data show CDR1 as SEHNR and CDR2 as FQNEAQ (reference sequence). The CDR3 loop spans 14 amino acids. CDR3 loop: CASIGQGEDYGYTF. The CDR3 region has the DNA TGTGCCAGCATCGGACAGGGAGAAGATTATGGCTACACCTTC.

The sample holds a few counts of this clone. The chain joins TRBV6-5 to TRBJ2-2; the D is unclear. Germline lookup yields CDR1 MNHEY and CDR2 SVGAGI. V gave up 6 bases and J gave up 3 bases, with 11 bases separating them. The CDR3 runs 14 residues. The CDR3: CASRQQPHTGELFF. CDR3 coding DNA: TGTGCCAGCAGACAACAACCTCACACCGGGGAGCTGTTTTTT.

This clone is a singleton in its sample. J is TRBJ2-5 and V is TRBV4-3; 11 nucleotides agree with TRBD2. The CDR3 spans 16 residues. The V gene's germline CDR1 is LGHNA and CDR2 YSLEER. V shed 4 bases and J 3 bases; nucleotides not matched to a gene: 7. CDR3 loop: CASSPQATSGEETQYF. CDR3 bases: TGCGCCAGCAGCCCCCAAGCGACTAGCGGGGAAGAGACCCAGTACTTC.

The rearrangement uses TRBV6-1 and TRBJ2-7, with D maybe TRBD1 (6 bases). Trimming removed 6 bases from V and 4 bases from J, with 16 bases in between. The CDR3 consists of 14 residues. Germline values: CDR1 MNHNS, CDR2 SASEGT. The CDR3 is CASSSDSVSYEQYF. The CDR3 DNA follows: TGTGCCAGCAGCTCGGACAGTGTGTCGTACGAGCAGTACTTC.

This clone showed up just a few times. The chain carries TRBV6-5 and TRBJ1-2, with D possibly being TRBD1 (6 bases). CDR1 and CDR2 (germline): MNHEY, SVGAGI. Between the trimmed V and J ends, which lost 6 bases and 1 base, there was a span of 9 bases. This CDR3 is built from 13 residues. The CDR3 region has the DNA TGTGCCAGCAGCCGACAGGTTAACTATGGCTACACCTTC. Its protein product is CASSRQVNYGYTF.

The genes are TRBV2 and TRBJ1-5; D is unclear. CDR3 size: 13 residues. V dropped 6 bases and J dropped 7 bases, with 13 bases sitting between them. From germline, CDR1 is SNHLY and CDR2 FYNNEI. The CDR3 protein is CASRETRGQPQHF. CDR3 nucleotide sequence: TGTGCCAGCAGAGAGACTCGGGGACAGCCCCAGCATTTT.

J is TRBJ2-7 and V is TRBV7-8; perhaps TRBD1 as D (6 bases). Germline CDR1 and CDR2: SGHVS and FQNEAQ. This CDR3 has 16 amino acids. Deletions cut 5 bases from V and 0 bases from J, with 17 bases between. The CDR3 bases are TGTGCCAGCAGCCGATCCGCCGGGACACCCTCCTACGAGCAGTACTTC. This sequence encodes CASSRSAGTPSYEQYF.

The rearrangement joins TRBV7-2 to TRBJ1-1; TRBD1 matches 9 bases. CDR1 is SGHTA, CDR2 FQGNSA, per germline. This CDR3 spans 14 amino acids. The V and J ends lost 5 bases and 1 base, in that order; junction bases with no gene match: 2. CDR3 region: CASSAQGANTEAFF. CDR3 sequence (DNA): TGTGCCAGCAGCGCACAGGGGGCGAACACTGAAGCTTTCTTT. Filled out from reference TRBV7-2 and TRBJ1-1, the complete variable domain reads GAGVSQSPSNKVTEKGKDVELRCDPISGHTALYWYRQSLGQGLEFLIYFQGNSAPDKSGLPSDRFSAERTGGSVSTLTIQRTQQEDSAVYLCASSAQGANTEAFFGQGTRLTVV.